The present T cell receptor (beta chain) was sequenced within a study of blood T cell repertoires in COVID-19. Repertoires were generated with immunoSEQ multiplex PCR, while TCRdb's copy carries only in-frame clones and drops some. This table holds some 200,000 clones, around 82% found once. Deletions cut 0 bases from V and 14 bases from J, with 13 bases between. CDR1 is SGHAT, CDR2 FQNNGV, per germline. CDR3 length: 13 residues. The receptor was isolated from a man in his forties who had recovered from COVID-19. The sample consisted of PBMCs or T cells enriched from blood (not recorded which). The chain joins TRBV11-2 to TRBJ1-4; D gene ambiguous. The CDR3 nucleotides are TGTGCCAGCAGCTTAGAGTTAACAGCTTCGCTGTTTTTT. It yields the protein CASSLELTASLFF.